This TCR beta chain was found in a study of a mutant IDH1 vaccine in newly diagnosed glioma. About the research overall: Patients were pretreated with radiotherapy, temozolomide, or both, mostly both.

This clone was picked up one time. As yet, its antigen is unknown. The sample's time point: week 35, safety follow-up. One vaccine dose held 300 ug of mutant IDH1 20-mer peptide and came with topical imiquimod. Patients underwent eight vaccinations, which took place in weeks 1, 3, 5, 7, 11, 15, 19 and 23. Method: immunoSEQ multiplex PCR; TCRdb's copy keeps in-frame clones and lacks some. The sample carries approximately 50,000 clones, more than 70% recorded once. This sequence was found in a middle-aged woman with glioma. The source material was PBMCs, sampled from a glioma patient whose treatment included an IDH1 peptide vaccine.

The CDR3 sequence is CASSQTGLPNEKLFF. CDR3 nucleotide sequence: TGTGCCAGCAGCCAAACGGGCCTTCCGAATGAAAAACTGTTTTTT. The chain is built from TRBV14 and TRBJ1-4; D unclear. Germline values: CDR1 SGHDN, CDR2 FVKESK. This CDR3 has 15 residues. V lost 2 bases and J lost 5, with 12 bases in between.